This passage covers 32 T cell receptor beta chains from one sample sequenced in a study of T-cell reconstitution after alpha-beta-depleted transplantation in children. Unique molecular identifiers were used to barcode this TCRbeta library. In TCRdb, the PCR reads were re-called with MiXCR into one record per CDR3 protein. The repertoire holds almost 600,000 distinct CDR3 sequences, with approximately 30% as singletons. Here the sequenced sample was PBMCs, taken before TCRalphabeta/CD19-depleted stem cell transplant. Receptor source: a boy under two years old with Wiskott-Aldrich syndrome, due to receive a stem cell transplant.

This clonotype was seen a few times. The chain employs TRBV5-1 and TRBJ2-2; the D gene is possibly TRBD1 (5 bases). Deletions cut 2 bases from V and 0 bases from J, with 11 bases between. Germline V CDR1 and CDR2: SGHRS, YFSETQ. This CDR3 is 16 amino acids long. In nucleotides, the CDR3 is TGCGCCAGCAGCTTAGAGACAGTTTCGAACACCGGGGAGCTGTTTTTT. It yields the protein CASSLETVSNTGELFF.

This clonotype was counted between two and nine times. The chain recombines TRBV20-1 with TRBJ2-3; 8 bases line up with TRBD1. The V gene's germline CDR1 is DFQATT and CDR2 SNEGSKA (reference sequence). J was trimmed by 3 bases and V by 7 bases; bases with no gene match: 9. This CDR3 region has 14 residues. CDR3 sequence: CSVSPTGGTDTQYF. The CDR3 nucleotides read TGCAGTGTAAGCCCAACAGGGGGGACAGATACGCAGTATTTT.

J is TRBJ2-5 and V is TRBV5-1, with a possible D match to TRBD2 (5 bases). CDR3 length: 15 amino acids. V dropped 1 base and J dropped 0 bases, with 10 bases sitting between them. The germline V gene encodes CDR1 SGHRS and CDR2 YFSETQ. The CDR3: CASSLRGLYQETQYF. The CDR3 DNA reads as TGCGCCAGCAGCTTGAGAGGGCTATACCAAGAGACCCAGTACTTC.

This rearrangement joins TRBV5-1 to TRBJ1-2, with D possibly being TRBD1 (6 bases). Trimming pared 0 bases from V and 4 bases from J, leaving 10 bases between. This CDR3 spans 14 amino acids. The germline V gene has CDR1 SGHRS and CDR2 YFSETQ. DNA of the CDR3: TGCGCCAGCAGCTTGGGTCTGGGGGCCTATGGCTACACCTTC. Protein sequence: CASSLGLGAYGYTF.

This chain links TRBV12-3 or TRBV12-4 with TRBJ2-1, with TRBD1 matching over 7 bases. Unmatched junction bases numbered 2, after V lost 0 bases and J lost 12 bases. The CDR3 consists of 12 residues. The CDR3 sequence: CASSLAHRGQFF. DNA of the CDR3: TGTGCCAGCAGTTTAGCCCACAGGGGGCAGTTCTTC.

This clonotype occurred a few times. The rearrangement links TRBV29-1 to TRBJ2-7, with no clear D. The CDR3 extends over 12 amino acids. The germline CDR1 and CDR2 sequences are SQVTM and ANQGSEA. Trimming took off 4 bases at V and 3 bases at J, with 10 bases between the two ends. The CDR3 sequence is CSVVGNGYEQYF. Written as DNA, the CDR3 is TGCAGCGTTGTAGGGAACGGCTACGAGCAGTACTTC.

The chain employs TRBV20-1 and TRBJ2-3; D is perhaps TRBD1 or TRBD2 (5 bases each). The length of the CDR3 is 14 residues. The germline CDR1 and CDR2 sequences are DFQATT and SNEGSKA (reference sequence). Trimming left V 4 bases short and J 6 bases short, with 17 bases between. The CDR3 sequence: CSATPGPSPDTQYF. DNA for the CDR3: TGCAGTGCTACACCGGGGCCTAGCCCCGATACGCAGTATTTT.

This chain links TRBV2 with TRBJ2-3; 8 positions agree with TRBD1. The germline V gene has CDR1 SNHLY and CDR2 FYNNEI. V was pared by 8 bases and J by 3 bases, with 13 bases of the junction left unmatched. CDR3 length: 16 residues. DNA of the CDR3: TGTGCCAGCGGGAAACAGGGGGTGCTTTCGACAGATACGCAGTATTTT. It yields the protein CASGKQGVLSTDTQYF.

Only one count was recorded for this clonotype. The CDR3 DNA is TGTGCCAGCAGTCCTAGACTAGCGGGTCGAGGCACCGGGGAGCTGTTTTTT. Protein: CASSPRLAGRGTGELFF. V is TRBV12-3 or TRBV12-4 and J is TRBJ2-2; 10 nucleotides agree with TRBD2. The CDR3 has 17 amino acids. Losses at the gene ends were 5 bases for V and 4 bases for J; bases not matched to a gene: 10.

V usage is TRBV28 and J usage is TRBJ2-5, with D possibly matching TRBD2 (5 bases). CDR1 is MDHEN, CDR2 SYDVKM, per germline. Trimming left V 2 bases short and J 4 bases short, with 8 bases between. The CDR3 sequence is 13 residues long. CDR3 nucleotide sequence: TGTGCCAGCAGTTTACCTAGCCGAGAGACCCAGTACTTC. Translating it yields CASSLPSRETQYF.

The chain combines TRBV7-6 with TRBJ2-1, with D perhaps TRBD2 (6 bases). Germline V CDR1 and CDR2: SGHVS, FNYEAQ. The V end lost 1 base, the J end lost 1 base, and 11 bases lay between the germline ends. The CDR3 contains 16 residues. The CDR3 reads CASSLGIGGSYNEQFF. For the CDR3, the DNA is TGTGCCAGCAGCTTAGGGATCGGGGGATCCTACAATGAGCAGTTCTTC.

The chain employs TRBV7-9 and TRBJ2-1; D might be TRBD2 (6 bases). Trimming removed 5 bases at V and 0 bases at J, with 17 bases between. Looked up from germline, CDR1 is SEHNR and CDR2 is FQNEAQ (reference sequence). The CDR3 has 17 residues. CDR3 bases: TGTGCCAGCAGCACAGGACGGGGACTCTTCTCCTACAATGAGCAGTTCTTC. Its translation is CASSTGRGLFSYNEQFF.

This clonotype has just a few counts. The chain couples TRBV28 to TRBJ2-1; weak D call: TRBD2 (6 bases). The germline V gene has CDR1 MDHEN and CDR2 SYDVKM. V was cut by 6 bases and J by 3 bases, with 15 bases left in between. The CDR3 is 15 amino acids. DNA for the CDR3: TGTGCCAGCAGAAAAATAGCGGTGGGCTACAATGAGCAGTTCTTC. This sequence encodes CASRKIAVGYNEQFF. Full variable domain (rest looked up from reference TRBV28 and TRBJ2-1): DVKVTQSSRYLVKRTGEKVFLECVQDMDHENMFWYRQDPGLGLRLIYFSYDVKMKEKGDIPEGYSVSREKKERFSLILESASTNQTSMYLCASRKIAVGYNEQFFGPGTRLTVL.

The chain employs TRBV5-1 and TRBJ2-1, with 7 bases that match TRBD2. The V and J ends lost 4 bases and 6 bases, in that order; junction bases with no gene match: 13. In germline, CDR1 is SGHRS, CDR2 YFSETQ. The CDR3 loop spans 16 amino acids. CDR3 DNA: TGCGCCAGCAGCACTGACCGCGGGAGCAACTCCAATGAGCAGTTCTTC. Protein: CASSTDRGSNSNEQFF.

This clonotype was seen more than once but under ten times. The chain has TRBV4-2 and TRBJ1-5; D is uncertain. V was trimmed by 2 bases and J by 0 bases, leaving 14 bases between them. CDR1 and CDR2 from the germline V gene are LGHNA and YNFKEQ. This CDR3 region has 17 residues. The CDR3 loop reads CASSQRTMRDSNQPQHF. Written as DNA, the CDR3 is TGTGCCAGCAGCCAAAGAACGATGCGGGATAGCAATCAGCCCCAGCATTTT.

The CDR3 region has the DNA TGCAGTGCTAGCCGGGCCCGGAACAATGAGCAGTTCTTC. It translates to CSASRARNNEQFF. The gene calls are TRBV20-1 and TRBJ2-1, with D unclear. CDR3 length equals 13 residues. CDR1 is DFQATT and CDR2 is SNEGSKA in the germline V gene (reference sequence). With 3 bases removed from V and 5 bases from J, the gap between germline ends came to 11 bases.

J is TRBJ1-6 and V is TRBV5-1; the match to TRBD1 covers 8 bases. The length of the CDR3 is 14 residues. Trimming at V came to 2 bases and at J to 6 bases, leaving 1 base not matched to a gene. Germline V gene lookup returns CDR1 SGHRS and CDR2 YFSETQ. DNA of the CDR3: TGCGCCAGCAGCTTCGACAGGGGTAATTCACCCCTCCACTTT. This sequence encodes CASSFDRGNSPLHF.

The rearrangement uses TRBV6-5 and TRBJ1-3, with D perhaps matching TRBD1 (5 bases). This CDR3 comprises 13 residues. Germline V CDR1 and CDR2: MNHEY, SVGAGI. The V end lost 6 bases, the J end lost 10 bases, and 16 bases lay between the germline ends. For the CDR3, the DNA is TGTGCCAGCAGGCGGGACGGATCCCCAACCATATATTTT. This sequence encodes CASRRDGSPTIYF.

V usage is TRBV12-3 or TRBV12-4 and J usage is TRBJ2-7; D assignment may be TRBD1 or TRBD2 (5 bases each). This CDR3 spans 15 amino acids. The germline V and J ends were trimmed by 4 bases and 0 bases, with 13 bases remaining between them. DNA for the CDR3: TGTGCCAGCAGTTCGGGACCGCTGAGCTCCTACGAGCAGTACTTC. Amino acid sequence: CASSSGPLSSYEQYF.

This clonotype was recorded a few times. The J gene is TRBJ2-3, the V gene TRBV29-1; 7 bases are shared with TRBD1. J gave up 6 bases and V 6 bases, and 6 bases lay outside the gene matches. The CDR3 is 12 amino acids. Germline V CDR1 and CDR2: SQVTM, ANQGSEA. The CDR3, as DNA: TGCAGCGTGGATGGACAGGAGGATACGCAGTATTTT. Translating gives CSVDGQEDTQYF.

This clonotype turned up a few times. The chain has TRBV19 and TRBJ2-7; D uncertain. Deletions cut 6 bases from V and 1 base from J, with 13 bases between. The CDR3 sequence is 14 residues long. Germline V CDR1 and CDR2: LNHDA, SQIVND (reference sequence). This CDR3 is CASSPLKGSYEQYF. As DNA, the CDR3 is TGTGCCAGTAGCCCACTAAAGGGATCCTACGAGCAGTACTTC.

The V gene is TRBV10-3, the J gene TRBJ2-7; D tentatively fits TRBD1 or TRBD2 (5 bases each). CDR1 and CDR2 (germline): ENHRY, SYGVKD. V was trimmed by 0 bases and J by 3 bases, leaving 12 bases between them. This CDR3 region has 15 residues. The chain's CDR3 is CAISESRGENYEQYF. The CDR3 DNA reads TGTGCCATCAGTGAGTCCCGAGGGGAGAACTACGAGCAGTACTTC.

Only one count was recorded for this clonotype. The V gene is TRBV5-5, the J gene TRBJ1-2; D is undetermined. Germline-derived CDR1 and CDR2 are SGHKS and YYEKEE (reference sequence). The CDR3 extends over 13 amino acids. With 5 bases removed from V and 8 bases from J, the gap between germline ends came to 16 bases. CDR3 residues: CASSSDTVQGYTF. CDR3 nucleotide sequence: TGTGCCAGCAGTTCTGACACCGTACAAGGCTACACCTTC.

This chain links TRBV7-2 with TRBJ1-1; tentative D call: TRBD1 (5 bases). The CDR3 consists of 12 residues. Germline CDR1 is SGHTA and CDR2 is FQGNSA. Deletions cut 1 base from V and 11 bases from J, with 11 bases between. DNA of the CDR3: TGTGCCAGCAGCTTAGGTGGGGGGAAGGCTTTCTTT. Protein: CASSLGGGKAFF.

The chain links TRBV18 to TRBJ2-3, with D unresolved. Between the trimmed V and J ends, which lost 4 bases and 0 bases, there was a span of 8 bases. This CDR3 spans 14 amino acids. Germline-derived CDR1 and CDR2 are KGHSH and LQKENI. CDR3 residues: CASSRFVSTDTQYF. DNA of the CDR3: TGTGCCAGCTCACGCTTCGTAAGCACAGATACGCAGTATTTT.

The chain carries TRBV12-3 or TRBV12-4 and TRBJ2-7; D call uncertain. The ends were cut back, 6 bases at V and 3 bases at J, with 9 bases in the middle. The CDR3 totals 12 residues. CDR3 sequence: CASRSRDYEQYF. The CDR3, as DNA: TGTGCCAGCAGGTCAAGGGACTACGAGCAGTACTTC.

This chain uses TRBV24-1 with TRBJ2-2; D remains unclear. V lost 2 bases, J lost 8 bases, and 11 bases lay in between. Germline CDR1 and CDR2: KGHDR and SFDVKD. There are 14 residues in the CDR3. CDR3 nucleotides: TGTGCCACCAGTGATTCGCTCTCAGCTGGGGAGCTGTTTTTT. Its protein product is CATSDSLSAGELFF.

The chain carries TRBV5-1 and TRBJ2-1; D ambiguous. The V gene lost 1 base and the J gene lost 9 bases, with 17 bases spanning the gap. This CDR3 region has 15 residues. Per the germline V gene, CDR1 is SGHRS and CDR2 is YFSETQ. The CDR3 coding sequence is TGCGCCAGCAGCTTGAGCTCTACCCTATCCGCTGAGCAGTTCTTC. Its protein product is CASSLSSTLSAEQFF.

A few counts support this clonotype. This sequence joins TRBV7-2 and TRBJ2-3; the match to TRBD2 covers 9 bases. CDR3 length: 16 residues. Germline V gives CDR1 SGHTA, CDR2 FQGNSA. The V and J ends lost 5 bases and 4 bases, in that order; junction bases with no gene match: 10. This chain's CDR3 is CASSPPGLASPDTQYF. In DNA, the CDR3 is TGTGCCAGCAGCCCGCCCGGACTAGCGAGCCCAGATACGCAGTATTTT.

This chain uses TRBV4-2 with TRBJ2-7; no firm D call. The CDR3 length is 15 residues. Trimming left V 4 bases short and J 2 bases short, with 15 bases between. Germline assignment: CDR1 LGHNA and CDR2 YNFKEQ. The CDR3 sequence is CASSREVAHTYEQYF. CDR3 DNA sequence: TGTGCCAGCAGCCGAGAAGTGGCGCATACCTACGAGCAGTACTTC.

The chain carries TRBV5-1 and TRBJ2-4; 8 nucleotides align to TRBD1. Germline CDR1 SGHRS, CDR2 YFSETQ. The CDR3 spans 15 residues. V trimming: 0 bases; J trimming: 5 bases; junction bases outside the gene matches: 4. CDR3 sequence (DNA): TGCGCCAGCAGCTTGGTTGAGACAGGGGAAAACATTCAGTACTTC. Amino acid sequence: CASSLVETGENIQYF.

The J gene is TRBJ2-3, the V gene TRBV29-1; D call uncertain. CDR1 is SQVTM and CDR2 is ANQGSEA in the germline V gene. The V gene lost 7 bases and the J gene lost 2 bases, with 22 bases spanning the gap. CDR3 size: 16 residues. The CDR3 loop reads CSAIFVGFGNTDTQYF. Written as DNA, the CDR3 is TGCAGCGCCATATTTGTAGGGTTCGGAAACACAGATACGCAGTATTTT.